Described below is a single T cell receptor beta chain sequence and its context. Its antigen is still unknown. Base qualities are not provided; no much larger clone lies one nucleotide away. The data are from a study of blood T cell repertoires in COVID-19 (TCRdb year 2020). Regarding the research as a whole: The collaborator samples originated in the United States, Italy and Spain and spanned the acute and convalescent phases of COVID-19. The repertoires were made available in a free public database intended to serve as a resource for research on the immune response to SARS-CoV-2. Samples were obtained from the ongoing ImmuneRACE study (first 160 participants) and from 1,254 subjects provided by 6 global collaborators. Where available, HLA class I and class II types were taken from metadata supplied by the sample provider and were not determined by assay-based typing. Sample metadata almost always included a de-identified subject ID, COVID-19 status, age in years and sex. The prospective study material was composed of cDNA or gDNA derived from T cells, B-cell-depleted T cells, or PBMCs. Subjects who had been exposed to COVID-19, were actively infected with it, or had recovered from it provided the deeply sampled blood TCRbeta repertoires that made up the dataset.

TCRbeta CDR3 regions were amplified from genomic DNA using the immunoSEQ Assay, a bias-controlled multiplex PCR. The study's own analysis went as follows. Within the assay, amplification of reference gene primers was used to estimate how many nucleated cells each sample contained. To quantify the absolute abundance of each unique TCRbeta CDR3 rearrangement, sequence reads were collapsed and filtered. For each sample, productive Simpson clonality was calculated as the square root of Simpson's diversity index across productive rearrangements. This immuneACCESS table, as held by TCRdb, lists in-frame sequences with V and J called but not all clones. Of the missing ones, under half trace to an unresolved V gene in checked studies; the others have no known cause. The DNA was the basis for D and trimming; V, J and clone size are from that table. The sample table contains some 230,000 clones; only one count was recorded for roughly 80% of them. Of the sample, approximately 8.4% falls within the top ten clones.

At one collaborating source in Seattle, patients were enrolled during active infection and were followed longitudinally through the course of disease. Collaborating institutions collected whole blood in K2EDTA tubes following their own protocols. For TCRbeta analysis, collaborator samples were shipped as frozen whole blood, as isolated PBMCs, or as DNA extracted from either sample type. Results and caveats for the whole study, not just this receptor: Clinical and demographic metadata were provided uncurated, with the amount varying by source and participant.

From the germline V gene (reference sequence), CDR1 is MNHNY and CDR2 is SVGAGI. V and J are truncated by 6 bases and 5 bases respectively, leaving an intervening sequence of 18 bases. Taken from cysteine to phenylalanine, the CDR3 has 15 residues. The CDR3 DNA has 45 bases and is translated from base 1. This sequence originates from a woman at least 80 years old with COVID-19, enrolled during active disease. The specimen sequenced was peripheral blood. The chain joins TRBV6-6 to TRBJ2-3, with TRBD1 tentatively as D gene (5 bases match). The CDR3 has the sequence CASSSTGLEGDTQYF. DNA sequence: TGTGCCAGCAGCTCTACAGGCCTCGAAGGAGATACGCAGTATTTT.